This TCR beta chain was sequenced during a study of cytomegalovirus exposure and HLA in healthy donors (dated by TCRdb to 2017 to 2019). Concerning the study at large: An earlier analysis of 587 of the donors reported 276 Gb of sequence data and 95 million to 130 million unique TCR beta sequences obtained from about 170 million T cells. Roughly 290 gigabases of sequencing data and roughly 81 million unique TCR sequences made up an early release that covered nearly 650 HLA-typed donors. Of the approximately 400 genotyped donors, approximately 83% fell in the genetic ancestry cluster associated with self-reported Caucasian donors. The study aimed to test whether cataloging public T cell receptors could reveal signatures of past pathogen exposure. The study profiled the T cell repertoires of more than 500 subjects by immunosequencing and related them to cytomegalovirus serostatus. In addition to the first cohort of roughly 700 subjects, a separate validation cohort of over 90 different subjects was used. To predict cytomegalovirus infection status, the study combined high-throughput TCR immunosequencing, statistical association of individual TCRs with disease status, and machine learning. In a later analysis, previously published TCR beta repertoires from 500 to 750 donors were re-analyzed and high-resolution HLA genotyping was added so that TCR occurrence patterns could be studied. The later analysis used no new phenotypic data to find candidate immune exposures, relying instead on TCR beta sequences and their occurrence across donors. In an earlier analysis of more than 550 of the donors, high-throughput TCR beta sequencing was used to judge whether each TCR beta V gene segment behaved as functional or pseudogenic. Donor age, sex, ethnicity and CMV serostatus were compiled together with the repertoire data. Genome-wide SNP genotypes for about 65% of the 666 donors were used in a later genetic analysis, which treated that subset as a discovery cohort. All discovery cohort repertoires had been generated on a single sequencing platform. Both class I and class II loci were covered by HLA typing, at four-digit resolution. Typing coverage differed by locus: A, B, C, DRB1 and DQB1 were typed in about 620-640 donors, DQA1 in 500 to 550, DPA1 in over 600, and DPB1 in around 440. Because of strong linkage in the cohort, a handful of DR-DQ haplotypes were treated as single units for association and clustering. On average, about 240,000 unique TCR beta nucleotide sequences were sequenced per donor among 300 to 500 genotyped donors of the cohort, with roughly 18% of those sequences being non-productive.

The study at large found these results: In a later analysis, several top co-occurrence clusters were reported to appear linked to parvovirus B19, influenza, CMV and Epstein-Barr virus. In vitro tests confirmed that a few of the cytomegalovirus-associated TCR beta chains recognize cytomegalovirus antigens. According to a later analysis, TCR association rates differed among HLA loci, with DRB1 alleles showing the most associated TCRs and HLA-C alleles showing the fewest. Because counts were too low, some 16 rarely observed V segments, including chromosome 9 orphons, were excluded from the earlier analysis of 587 of the donors. A total of fewer than 200 TCR beta chains were listed by the study as associated with cytomegalovirus. The authors suggested that the approach could potentially be generalized to other disease states and immunological phenotypes. A further reported finding was that TCR beta sequences accurately predicted the HLA-A and HLA-B alleles for most subjects in the first cohort. The 87-base-pair reads could not distinguish some IMGT-functional V segments, including TRBV6-2 and TRBV6-3, so those segments were excluded. Sequencing depth was assumed to be roughly uniform across donors in the presence/absence analyses, though that assumption may not hold. Because HLA typing was missing for some donors at each locus, association tests included only the typed subset. In an earlier analysis of approximately 590 of the donors, most TCR beta V segments appeared in productive rearrangements about 87% or about 30% of the time, broadly matching IMGT annotations. Linkage disequilibrium might explain the correlated functional status among segregating V segments, but an unknown experimental factor could not be ruled out. V-gene and J-gene trimming of TCR beta chains was associated with a missense DCLRE1C variant in a later genetic analysis, and the association was replicated in an independent cohort. In a later analysis, most CMV-associated TCR beta chains were found to appear HLA-restricted, with HLA associations seemingly driven largely by CMV exposure. Compared with the approximately 600-donor mean, donors in an Asian-associated ancestry cluster had fewer N-insertions in productive TCRs, according to a later genetic analysis. In a later analysis, HLA-associated TCR beta chains showed more clonal expansion and lower generation probabilities than non-associated chains that were equally common. In both the original and validation cohorts, the classifier was reported to diagnose cytomegalovirus status with high specificity and sensitivity. Most TCR sequences were seen in very few donors, while some public TCRs were found in many individuals. In a later analysis, some 17,000 TCR beta sequences were associated with specific HLA alleles at a false discovery rate of 0.05. The sequencing pipeline was judged likely to have produced a cluster of highly shared sequence variants as a technical artifact. The cohort was sequenced for TCR beta chains only, and without alpha or paired-chain data the features that could be detected were limited. When HLA alleles, especially DR and DQ, strongly co-occurred, TCR associations were difficult to assign to individual alleles. CMV serostatus was the only immune exposure information available for the cohort.

In this sample, this clone turned up a few times. There is no known antigen for this receptor. Qualities for individual bases were not recorded, and no much larger clone is one base off. The receptor library was made with the immunoSEQ multiplex PCR assay. For the multiplex PCR, a mixture combining 60 forward primers for TCR Vbeta segments and 13 reverse primers for TCR Jbeta segments was used. Amplification of the CDR3 region of rearranged TCR beta genes was performed with a multiplex PCR assay on genomic DNA. Amplified TCR beta libraries were sequenced as 87-base-pair reads on the Illumina HiSeq System. Turning to the authors' computational methods: Across the 670 or so repertoires, a later analysis counted 80 million or so unique TCR beta chains, 8.5 million to 12 million of which were shared by at least two donors. Raw reads were error-corrected and collapsed into unique sequences with a nearest-neighbor algorithm that merged closely related sequences to remove PCR and sequencing errors. Alignment of CDR3 sequences to IMGT reference sequences was used to assign V, D and J gene segments. Each retained sequence needed at least a six-nucleotide match to both a V gene segment and a J gene segment. Rearrangements were classified as productive when the CDR3 lacked stop codons and remained in frame with V and J, and all other rearrangements were classified as non-productive. Following IMGT convention, CDR3 was defined as the stretch from the second conserved V-encoded cysteine up to the conserved J-encoded phenylalanine. In an earlier analysis of around 640 of the donors, sequences lacking an unambiguous match to a single V gene segment were excluded. In an earlier analysis of some 590 of the donors, a V segment was called functional when productive rearrangements were above 56.7%, and segregating when the standard deviation between donors exceeded 5%. A statistical classification framework was developed to diagnose cytomegalovirus status using the catalog of TCR beta chain sequences. In a later analysis, TCR nucleotide sequences were compared against IMGT/GENE-DB human TR gene sequences so that V and J genes could be assigned. The TCRdist pipeline was used in a later analysis to assign CDR3 sequences and most-parsimonious VDJ recombination scenarios. In a later analysis, every TCR beta chain was defined by the combination of its CDR3 amino acid sequence and its V-gene family, and reads without a unique V-gene family were dropped. To address suspected cross-contamination and a sequencing artifact, a later analysis removed a few hundred highly shared, low-generation-probability nucleotide sequences. In a later analysis, a clonal expansion index for each public chain was calculated from normalized within-repertoire ranks of inferred template counts. In a later analysis, generation probabilities were computed using a VDJ recombination model fitted to out-of-frame rearrangements, and the results were checked against IGoR. In a later analysis, TCR-TCR, TCR-HLA and TCR-CMV co-occurrence was scored with hypergeometric tests, and a repertoire-size bias correction was applied to TCR pairs. In a later analysis, false discovery rates were estimated by permuting HLA or CMV assignments 20 times. A later analysis grouped co-occurring TCRs with DBSCAN, adding TCRdist sequence similarity when clustering within HLA-allele-positive subsets. Repertoires with fewer than 30,000 or more than 120,000 public chains were left out of co-occurrence clustering, as were five repertoires with anomalous nucleotide sharing. TCRdb carries this immuneACCESS record with in-frame sequences only. Its versions omit some clonotypes, under half of them owing to an unresolved V gene in the studies checked, with the rest unexplained. V and J calls and clone size come straight from that table; D and trimming were deduced from the DNA. In this sample the table shows 200,000 to 250,000 clones, roughly 89% of which occur a single time. Together, the top ten hold roughly 1% of the sample.

The cohort was made up of 500 to 800 healthy bone marrow donors. All cohort members were sampled while nominally healthy, although unrecorded immune exposures were likely present. The donor tested CMV seronegative, placing the donor among the 350 or so seronegative members of the cohort. A peripheral blood sample was provided by each donor, and peripheral blood mononuclear cells were used for TCR beta sequencing. The Qiagen DNeasy Blood Extraction Kit was used to extract genomic DNA from the blood cell samples. V is shortened by 2 bases, J by 5 bases, and the region joining them spans 8 bases. The cysteine opens and the phenylalanine closes a CDR3 of 13 amino acids. The only DNA kept is the CDR3, 39 bases in frame from the first base. CDR1 and CDR2 are read off the germline V gene as SGHDT and YYEEEE.

Rearrangement joined TRBV5-6 to TRBJ2-1, with no D gene named confidently. The sequence was obtained from a woman in her late teens or twenties in good health and CMV-seronegative. The sample comprised PBMCs. The DNA sequence is as follows: TGTGCCAGCAGCTTACGGGTGCACAATGAGCAGTTCTTC. Translated, this is CASSLRVHNEQFF.